This TCR beta chain was observed in a study of blood T cell repertoires in COVID-19. At the level of the study: COVID-19 samples from acute and convalescent phases originated in the United States, Italy and Spain. In each case, the material was cDNA or gDNA derived from T cells, B-cell-depleted T cells, or PBMCs.

TCRdb keeps only in-frame clones here, not all; method: immunoSEQ multiplex PCR. The sample gives roughly 110,000 clones, over 80% of which show up once; 1% to 1.5% is in the top ten. The sequenced sample was peripheral blood. This clonotype was sampled from a woman between 25 and 40 years old with acute or convalescent COVID-19.

The CDR3 DNA reads TGCGCCAGCAGCTCTCGGACAGGGTCTCACCTTGAGCAGTACTTC. Its translation is CASSSRTGSHLEQYF. The chain uses TRBV5-1 and TRBJ2-7; 8 nucleotides line up with TRBD1. The CDR3 consists of 15 residues. V lost 3 bases to trimming and J lost 7 bases; unmatched junction nucleotides: 12. From germline, CDR1 is SGHRS and CDR2 YFSETQ.